Presented here are 19 T cell receptor beta chains from one specimen sequenced in a study of OX40 agonist ivuxolimab in advanced cancers. Repertoires were generated with immunoSEQ multiplex PCR, while TCRdb's copy carries only in-frame clones and drops some. The sample shows about 15,000 clones, around 77% of them seen only once. This specimen was CD4+ or CD8+ T cells sorted from blood, taken in a trial of the OX40 agonist ivuxolimab. The receptors stem from an adult with an advanced solid tumor such as melanoma, head and neck, liver or kidney cancer.

The CDR3 coding sequence is TGTGCCAGCCCCAGAAGCGGGAGGGCAGATACGCAGTATTTT. Protein: CASPRSGRADTQYF. The V and J genes are TRBV7-9 and TRBJ2-3; the match to TRBD2 covers 10 bases. The CDR3 length is 14 residues. The germline gives CDR1 SEHNR, CDR2 FQNEAQ (reference sequence). With V trimmed by 8 bases and J by 4 bases, 6 bases remained unmatched.

The chain combines TRBV7-9 with TRBJ2-1; D gene uncertain. The length of the CDR3 is 12 residues. Between the trimmed V and J ends, which lost 5 bases and 0 bases, there was a span of 2 bases. Germline V CDR1 and CDR2: SEHNR, FQNEAQ (reference sequence). The DNA of the CDR3 is TGTGCCAGCAGCGACTCCTACAATGAGCAGTTCTTC. It codes for CASSDSYNEQFF.

The rearrangement links TRBV6-5 to TRBJ2-2; D is unclear. Looked up from germline, CDR1 is MNHEY and CDR2 is SVGAGI. The CDR3 runs to 16 residues. The ends were cut back, 3 bases at V and 0 bases at J, with 11 bases in the middle. The CDR3 region is CASSYLPGSNTGELFF. Written as DNA, the CDR3 is TGTGCCAGCAGTTATCTCCCAGGATCGAACACCGGGGAGCTGTTTTTT.

The chain joins TRBV5-1 to TRBJ1-5; D remains unclear. CDR3 length: 15 residues. V shed 6 bases and J shed 6 bases, with 19 bases lying between them. CDR1 is SGHRS, CDR2 YFSETQ, per germline. The CDR3 is CASTPVEGLSQPQHF. For the CDR3, the DNA is TGCGCCAGCACCCCCGTGGAGGGTTTATCTCAGCCCCAGCATTTT. The full variable domain, completed using reference TRBV5-1 and TRBJ1-5, is KAGVTQTPRYLIKTRGQQVTLSCSPISGHRSVSWYQQTPGQGLQFLFEYFSETQRNKGNFPGRFSGRQFSNSRSEMNVSTLELGDSALYLCASTPVEGLSQPQHFGDGTRLSIL.

The genes are TRBV25-1 and TRBJ2-5, with 10 bases that match TRBD1. In germline, CDR1 is MGHDK, CDR2 SYGVNS. J gave up 5 bases and V 7 bases, and 7 bases lay outside the gene matches. The CDR3 length is 14 residues. The CDR3, as DNA: TGTGCCAGCATGTCCGGGACAGGGGTGGAGACCCAGTACTTC. It translates to CASMSGTGVETQYF.

This chain links TRBV5-4 with TRBJ2-5; D not resolved. The DNA end is more similar to TRBJ2-7, so the J call may be wrong. Germline CDR1 is SGHNT and CDR2 is YYREEE (reference sequence). This CDR3 has 15 amino acids. In DNA, the CDR3 is TGTGCCAGCAGCTTGGGCGAGAACTCCCTCTACGAGCAGTACTTC. Amino acids: CASSLGENSLYEQYF.

CDR3 nucleotide sequence: TGTGCCACCAGCAGGGATGACAGGGGCAATGAGCAGTTCTTC. It encodes CATSRDDRGNEQFF. This sequence joins TRBV15 and TRBJ2-1; TRBD1 agrees at 8 bases. Germline assignment: CDR1 LNHNV and CDR2 YYDKDF (reference sequence). V lost 3 bases, J lost 6 bases, and 4 bases stayed unmatched. There are 14 residues in the CDR3.

The V call is TRBV9, the J call TRBJ2-5, with 10 bases aligning to TRBD1. The length of the CDR3 is 17 residues. CDR1 is SGDLS, CDR2 YYNGEE, per germline. V shed 0 bases and J 5 bases; nucleotides not matched to a gene: 10. CDR3 DNA sequence: TGTGCCAGCAGCGTAGCGTGGGGGACAGGGGACCGGGAGACCCAGTACTTC. It yields the protein CASSVAWGTGDRETQYF.

The chain joins TRBV14 to TRBJ2-7, with a tentative D call TRBD2 (6 bases). The CDR3 loop spans 17 amino acids. Germline values: CDR1 SGHDN, CDR2 FVKESK. Trimming took off 3 bases at V and 4 bases at J, with 22 bases between the two ends. DNA for the CDR3: TGTGCCAGCAGCCAGACCTCCTTCGTGGGACGGGGGTACGAGCAGTACTTC. Amino acids: CASSQTSFVGRGYEQYF.

The V call is TRBV5-6, the J call TRBJ2-7; D gene uncertain. Germline V gene data show CDR1 as SGHDT and CDR2 as YYEEEE. The CDR3 runs 14 residues. V was shortened by 4 bases and J by 0 bases, with 11 bases between the two germline ends. CDR3 region: CASSGWTISYEQYF. In DNA, the CDR3 is TGTGCCAGCAGCGGATGGACCATCTCCTACGAGCAGTACTTC.

The V and J genes are TRBV4-1 and TRBJ2-6; D gene uncertain. The CDR3 extends over 18 amino acids. Trimming took off 0 bases at V and 7 bases at J, with 19 bases between the two ends. Germline CDR1 MGHRA, CDR2 YSYEKL. The CDR3 sequence is CASSQDPGRAFGANVLTF. CDR3 in DNA: TGCGCCAGCAGCCAAGATCCGGGTCGGGCCTTTGGCGCCAACGTCCTGACTTTC.

This CDR3 is CASSLPLAQRMGETQYF. Written as DNA, the CDR3 is TGTGCCAGCAGCTTACCCCTGGCCCAGCGGATGGGAGAGACCCAGTACTTC. The chain is built from TRBV5-6 and TRBJ2-5; D might be TRBD2 (5 bases). V was shortened by 2 bases and J by 4 bases, with 21 bases between the two germline ends. The germline V gene encodes CDR1 SGHDT and CDR2 YYEEEE. This CDR3 region has 17 residues.

This chain connects TRBV12-5 to TRBJ1-1, with 8 bases aligning to TRBD1. Germline V gene sequence: CDR1 LGHNT, CDR2 FRNRAP. There are 13 residues in the CDR3. V dropped 6 bases and J dropped 8; count of bases not matched to a gene: 8. The CDR3 sequence is CASGPDRGEEAFF. The CDR3 DNA is TGTGCTAGTGGGCCCGACAGGGGCGAAGAAGCTTTCTTT.

V and J are TRBV19 and TRBJ2-3; a weak D match, TRBD2 (6 bases). The CDR3 is 15 amino acids. Germline V gives CDR1 LNHDA, CDR2 SQIVND (reference sequence). V was clipped by 3 bases and J by 4 bases, with 14 bases between them. Here the CDR3 DNA reads TGTGCCAGTAGTATTGGAGCGGGCCTCCCAGATACGCAGTATTTT. Translation: CASSIGAGLPDTQYF.

The V call is TRBV10-2, the J call TRBJ2-5; no firm D call. Germline V gene sequence: CDR1 WSHSY, CDR2 SAAADI. This CDR3 spans 13 amino acids. Trimming shortened V by 1 base and J by 1 base, and 4 bases separated the two germline ends. CDR3 coding DNA: TGCGCCAGCAGTGAGTACAGCCAAGAGACCCAGTACTTC. Translation: CASSEYSQETQYF.

The chain joins TRBV6-6 to TRBJ1-5, with D tentatively TRBD1 (5 bases). Trimming removed 8 bases at V and 2 bases at J, with 10 bases between. Germline CDR1 MNHNY, CDR2 SVGAGI (reference sequence). CDR3 length equals 13 residues. As DNA, the CDR3 is TGTGCCAGCTGCTGGGGGGGCAATCAGCCCCAGCATTTT. Translation: CASCWGGNQPQHF.

The chain uses TRBV6-5 and TRBJ2-2; D is uncertain. Germline V gene data show CDR1 as MNHEY and CDR2 as SVGAGI. V lost 7 bases and J lost 3, with 9 bases in between. The CDR3 consists of 13 residues. CDR3 coding DNA: TGTGCCAGCACCAACCATGACACCGGGGAGCTGTTTTTT. Amino acids: CASTNHDTGELFF.

The genes are TRBV7-9 and TRBJ2-7; weak D call: TRBD1 (6 bases). The V gene lost 5 bases and the J gene lost 4 bases, with 12 bases spanning the gap. Germline CDR1 SEHNR, CDR2 FQNEAQ (reference sequence). The CDR3 is 13 amino acids. The CDR3 DNA is TGTGCCAGCAGCCCCCCTAGGGGGTACGAGCAGTACTTC. This codes for CASSPPRGYEQYF.

DNA of the CDR3: TGTGCCAGCAGCTTGGAGCCAGGGTTGAGGGAGACCCAGTACTTC. It codes for CASSLEPGLRETQYF. The rearrangement uses TRBV5-5 and TRBJ2-5; the D gene is possibly TRBD1 (5 bases). The CDR3 has 15 residues. V lost 0 bases to trimming and J lost 5 bases, with 14 bases between them. Germline V gives CDR1 SGHKS, CDR2 YYEKEE (reference sequence).